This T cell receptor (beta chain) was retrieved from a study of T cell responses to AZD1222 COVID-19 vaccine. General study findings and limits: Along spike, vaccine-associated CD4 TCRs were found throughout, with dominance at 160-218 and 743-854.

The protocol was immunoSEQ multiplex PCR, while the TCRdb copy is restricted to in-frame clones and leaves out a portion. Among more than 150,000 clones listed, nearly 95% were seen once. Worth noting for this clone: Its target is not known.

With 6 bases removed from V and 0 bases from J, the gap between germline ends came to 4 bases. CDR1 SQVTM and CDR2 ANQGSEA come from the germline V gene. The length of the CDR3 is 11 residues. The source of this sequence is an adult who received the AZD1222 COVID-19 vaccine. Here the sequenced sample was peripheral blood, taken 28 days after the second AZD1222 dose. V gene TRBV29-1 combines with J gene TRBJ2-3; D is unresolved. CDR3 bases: TGCAGCGTACTTAGCACAGATACGCAGTATTTT. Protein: CSVLSTDTQYF.